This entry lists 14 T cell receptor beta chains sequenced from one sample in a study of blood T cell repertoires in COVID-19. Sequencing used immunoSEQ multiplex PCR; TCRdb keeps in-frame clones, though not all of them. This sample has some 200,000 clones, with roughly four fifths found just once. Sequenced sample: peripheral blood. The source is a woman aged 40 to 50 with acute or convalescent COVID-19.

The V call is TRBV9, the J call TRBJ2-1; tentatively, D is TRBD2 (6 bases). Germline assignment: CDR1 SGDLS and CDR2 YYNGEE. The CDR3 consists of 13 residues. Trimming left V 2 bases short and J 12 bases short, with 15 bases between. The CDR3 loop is CASSVVPGTLQFF. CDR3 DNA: TGTGCCAGCAGCGTCGTCCCCGGGACTTTGCAGTTCTTC.

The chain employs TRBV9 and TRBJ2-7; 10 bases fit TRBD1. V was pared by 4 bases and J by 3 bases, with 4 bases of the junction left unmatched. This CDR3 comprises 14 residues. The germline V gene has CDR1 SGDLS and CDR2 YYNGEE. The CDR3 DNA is TGTGCCAGCAGCTTCGGACAGGGGGACTACGAGCAGTACTTC. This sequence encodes CASSFGQGDYEQYF.

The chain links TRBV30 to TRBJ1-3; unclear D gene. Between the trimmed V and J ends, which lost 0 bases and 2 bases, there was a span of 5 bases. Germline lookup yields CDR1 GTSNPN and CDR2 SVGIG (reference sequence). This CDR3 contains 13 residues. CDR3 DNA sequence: TGTGCCTGGAGTGTCACACCTGGAAACACCATATATTTT. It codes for CAWSVTPGNTIYF.

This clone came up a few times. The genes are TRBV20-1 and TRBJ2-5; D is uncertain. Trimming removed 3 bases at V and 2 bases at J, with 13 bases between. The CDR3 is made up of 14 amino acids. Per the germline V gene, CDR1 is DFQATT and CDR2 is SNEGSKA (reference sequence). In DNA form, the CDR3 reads TGCAGTGCTAGTTATGGCGGTACACAAGAGACCCAGTACTTC. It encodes CSASYGGTQETQYF.

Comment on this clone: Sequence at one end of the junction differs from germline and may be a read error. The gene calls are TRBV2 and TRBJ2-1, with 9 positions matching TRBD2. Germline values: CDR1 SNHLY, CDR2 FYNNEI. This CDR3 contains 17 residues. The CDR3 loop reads CARSNPRGGGAMDEQFF. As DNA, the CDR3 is TGTGCCCGCAGTAACCCACGGGGCGGGGGGGCCATGGATGAGCAGTTCTTC.

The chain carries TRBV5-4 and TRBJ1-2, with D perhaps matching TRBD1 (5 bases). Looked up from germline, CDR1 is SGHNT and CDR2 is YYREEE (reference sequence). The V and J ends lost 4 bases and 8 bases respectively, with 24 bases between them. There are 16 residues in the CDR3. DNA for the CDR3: TGTGCCAGCAGCCTAAGACAGATGCGCCCCCCTCCCGGCTACACCTTC. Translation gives CASSLRQMRPPPGYTF.

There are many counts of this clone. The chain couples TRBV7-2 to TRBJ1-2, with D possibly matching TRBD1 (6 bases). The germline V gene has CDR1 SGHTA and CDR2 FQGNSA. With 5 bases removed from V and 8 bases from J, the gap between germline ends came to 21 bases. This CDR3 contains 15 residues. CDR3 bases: TGTGCCAGCAGCCCACAGCCGACAGGCATGGACGGCTACACCTTC. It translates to CASSPQPTGMDGYTF. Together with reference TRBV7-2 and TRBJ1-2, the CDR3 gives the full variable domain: GAGVSQSPSNKVTEKGKDVELRCDPISGHTALYWYRQSLGQGLEFLIYFQGNSAPDKSGLPSDRFSAERTGGSVSTLTIQRTQQEDSAVYLCASSPQPTGMDGYTFGSGTRLTVV.

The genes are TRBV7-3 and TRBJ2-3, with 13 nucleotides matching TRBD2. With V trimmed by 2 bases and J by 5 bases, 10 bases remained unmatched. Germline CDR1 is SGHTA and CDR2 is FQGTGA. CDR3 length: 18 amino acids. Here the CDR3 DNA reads TGTGCCAGCAGCTTAGCCGGGACTAGCGGGGCCTCGGGAGATACGCAGTATTTT. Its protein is CASSLAGTSGASGDTQYF.

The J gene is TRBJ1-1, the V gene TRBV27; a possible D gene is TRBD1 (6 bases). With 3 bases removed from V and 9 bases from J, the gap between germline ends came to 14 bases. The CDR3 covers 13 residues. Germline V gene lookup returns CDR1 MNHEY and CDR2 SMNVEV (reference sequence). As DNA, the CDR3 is TGTGCCAGCAGTTTCGGGCGACAGGCTCAAGCTTTCTTT. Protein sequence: CASSFGRQAQAFF.

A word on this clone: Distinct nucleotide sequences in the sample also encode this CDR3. The CDR3 here is CASSEGDSYEQYF. CDR3 nucleotide sequence: TGTGCCAGCAGCGAAGGGGACAGCTACGAGCAGTACTTC. The J gene is TRBJ2-7, the V gene TRBV9; 7 positions match TRBD1. J gave up 3 bases and V 3 bases, and 3 bases lay outside the gene matches. This CDR3 contains 13 residues. Germline V gene lookup returns CDR1 SGDLS and CDR2 YYNGEE.

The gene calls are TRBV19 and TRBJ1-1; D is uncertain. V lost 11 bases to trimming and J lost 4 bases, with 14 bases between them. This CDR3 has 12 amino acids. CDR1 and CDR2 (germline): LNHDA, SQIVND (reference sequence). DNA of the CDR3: TGTGCCGCGGCCCGGGAGGGCACTGAAGCTTTCTTT. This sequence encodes CAAAREGTEAFF.

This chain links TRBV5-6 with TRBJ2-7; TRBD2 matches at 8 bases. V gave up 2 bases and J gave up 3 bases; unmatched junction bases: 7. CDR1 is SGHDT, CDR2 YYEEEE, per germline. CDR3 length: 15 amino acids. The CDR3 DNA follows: TGTGCCAGCAGCTTCCGAGCGGGAGTAAGCTACGAGCAGTACTTC. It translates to CASSFRAGVSYEQYF.

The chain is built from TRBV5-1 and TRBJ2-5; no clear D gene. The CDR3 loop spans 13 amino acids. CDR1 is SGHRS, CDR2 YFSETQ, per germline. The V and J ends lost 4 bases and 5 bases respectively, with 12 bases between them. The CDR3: CASSVSSSETQYF. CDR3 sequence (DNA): TGCGCCAGCAGCGTCAGTTCATCGGAGACCCAGTACTTC.

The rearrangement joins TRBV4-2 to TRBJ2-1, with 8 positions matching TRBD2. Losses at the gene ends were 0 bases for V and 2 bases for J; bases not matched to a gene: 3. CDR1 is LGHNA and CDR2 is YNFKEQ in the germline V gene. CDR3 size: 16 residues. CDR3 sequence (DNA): TGTGCCAGCAGCCAAGATATAGCGGGAACCTACAATGAGCAGTTCTTC. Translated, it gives CASSQDIAGTYNEQFF.